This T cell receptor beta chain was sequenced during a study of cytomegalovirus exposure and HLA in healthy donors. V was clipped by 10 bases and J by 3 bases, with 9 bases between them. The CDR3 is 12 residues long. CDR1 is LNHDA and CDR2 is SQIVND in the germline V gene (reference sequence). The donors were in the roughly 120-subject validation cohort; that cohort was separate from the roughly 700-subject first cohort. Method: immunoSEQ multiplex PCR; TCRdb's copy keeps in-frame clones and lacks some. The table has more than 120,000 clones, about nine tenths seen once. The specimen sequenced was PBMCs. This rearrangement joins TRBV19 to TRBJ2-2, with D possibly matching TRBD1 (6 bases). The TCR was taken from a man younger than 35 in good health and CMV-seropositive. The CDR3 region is CATQGHTGELFF. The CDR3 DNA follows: TGTGCCACCCAGGGGCACACCGGGGAGCTGTTTTTT.